This is a list of T cell receptor beta chains from one sample in a study of T cell responses to AZD1222 COVID-19 vaccine. The assay was immunoSEQ multiplex PCR, and TCRdb's table has in-frame clones only and misses some. This repertoire shows around 120,000 clones, about 90% found once; its top ten account for around 2.6%. Source: peripheral blood, taken 28 days after the second AZD1222 dose. The receptors stem from an adult who received the AZD1222 COVID-19 vaccine. Each CDR3 is given with its conserved first and last residue. A D gene is named only where the DNA matches it firmly. Size is stated for part of the rows, as once, few or many counts, or as a class when the clone is expanded.

V gene: TRBV28; J gene: TRBJ1-4; D gene: .; clone size: .; CDR3 DNA: TGTGTCAGCAGTTTTGGCAGACCCTGGGGACCCGCAACTAATGAAAAACTGTTTTTT; CDR3 protein: CVSSFGRPWGPATNEKLFF
V gene: TRBV30; J gene: TRBJ2-1; D gene: TRBD2; clone size: .; CDR3 DNA: TGTGCCTGGAGCGCCTTAGCGGGGAGAGACGAGGGTGAGCAGTTCTTC; CDR3 protein: CAWSALAGRDEGEQFF
V gene: TRBV15; J gene: TRBJ1-5; D gene: .; clone size: few; CDR3 DNA: TGTGCCACCAGCAGAGAAGCCATGTCCTGGCAGCCCCAGCATTTT; CDR3 protein: CATSREAMSWQPQHF
V gene: TRBV11-2; J gene: TRBJ1-1; D gene: .; clone size: .; CDR3 DNA: TGTGCCAGCAGCTCCCGATGGACAGAGAACACTGAAGCTTTCTTT; CDR3 protein: CASSSRWTENTEAFF
V gene: TRBV19; J gene: TRBJ1-1; D gene: .; clone size: .; CDR3 DNA: TGTGCCAGTGGATCGGGCCAAGGTACCGAAGCTTTCTTT; CDR3 protein: CASGSGQGTEAFF
V gene: TRBV27; J gene: TRBJ1-1; D gene: .; clone size: .; CDR3 DNA: TGTGCCAGCAGATTGGGACCGCCGAACACTGAAGCTTTCTTT; CDR3 protein: CASRLGPPNTEAFF
V gene: TRBV7-3; J gene: TRBJ1-1; D gene: TRBD1; clone size: .; CDR3 DNA: TGTGCCAGCAGCTTAATCCGGGACAGGGAAGCTTTCTTT; CDR3 protein: CASSLIRDREAFF
V gene: TRBV5-8; J gene: TRBJ1-5; D gene: .; clone size: .; CDR3 DNA: TGTGCCAGCAGCTTCCGCGTCGGGGCCAGGCAGCCCCAGCATTTT; CDR3 protein: CASSFRVGARQPQHF
V gene: TRBV7-2; J gene: TRBJ1-5; D gene: .; clone size: .; CDR3 DNA: TGTGCCAGCAGCTTTGGTGGGCCCCAGCATTTT; CDR3 protein: CASSFGGPQHF
V gene: TRBV6-1; J gene: TRBJ1-2; D gene: .; clone size: few; CDR3 DNA: TGTGCCAGCAGTGAACCCGACAGTCCCTCCAACTATGGCTACACCTTC; CDR3 protein: CASSEPDSPSNYGYTF